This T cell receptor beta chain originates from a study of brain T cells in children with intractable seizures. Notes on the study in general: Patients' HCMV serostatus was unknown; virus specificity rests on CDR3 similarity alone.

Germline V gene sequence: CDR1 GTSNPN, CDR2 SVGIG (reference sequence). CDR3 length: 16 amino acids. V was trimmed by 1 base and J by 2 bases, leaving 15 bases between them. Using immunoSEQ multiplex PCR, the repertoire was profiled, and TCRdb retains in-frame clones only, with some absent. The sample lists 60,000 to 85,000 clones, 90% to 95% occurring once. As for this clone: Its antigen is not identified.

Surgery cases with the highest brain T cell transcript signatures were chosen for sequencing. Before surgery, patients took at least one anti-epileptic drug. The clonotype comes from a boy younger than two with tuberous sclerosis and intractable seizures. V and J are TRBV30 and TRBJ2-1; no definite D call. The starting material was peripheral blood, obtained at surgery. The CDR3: CAWSGASLPPYNEQFF. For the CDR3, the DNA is TGTGCCTGGAGTGGGGCCTCGTTACCTCCCTACAATGAGCAGTTCTTC.